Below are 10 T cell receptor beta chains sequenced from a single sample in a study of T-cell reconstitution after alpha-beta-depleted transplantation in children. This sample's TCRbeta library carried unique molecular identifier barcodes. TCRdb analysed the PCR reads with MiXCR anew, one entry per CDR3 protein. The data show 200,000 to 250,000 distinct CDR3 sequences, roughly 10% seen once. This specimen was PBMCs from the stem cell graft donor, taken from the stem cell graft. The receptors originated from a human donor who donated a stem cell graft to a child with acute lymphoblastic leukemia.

The CDR3 DNA is TGTGCCAGCAGCCAAGATCCCCTTCCGAACACCGGGGAGCTGTTTTTT. Translated, it gives CASSQDPLPNTGELFF. The V call is TRBV4-2, the J call TRBJ2-2; no definite D call. V lost 0 bases and J 0 bases, leaving 8 bases between the germline ends. CDR1 and CDR2 (germline): LGHNA, YNFKEQ. The length of the CDR3 is 16 residues.

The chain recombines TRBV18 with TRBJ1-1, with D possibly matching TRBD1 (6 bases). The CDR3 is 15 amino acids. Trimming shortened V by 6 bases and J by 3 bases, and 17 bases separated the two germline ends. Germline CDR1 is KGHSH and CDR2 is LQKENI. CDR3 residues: CASSYYRAGDTEAFF. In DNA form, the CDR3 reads TGTGCCAGCTCGTATTACAGGGCGGGGGACACTGAAGCTTTCTTT.

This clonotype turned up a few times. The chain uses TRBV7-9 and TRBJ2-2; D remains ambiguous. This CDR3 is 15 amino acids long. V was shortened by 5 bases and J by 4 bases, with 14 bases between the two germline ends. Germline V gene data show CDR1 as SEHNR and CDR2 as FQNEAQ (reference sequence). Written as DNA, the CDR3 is TGTGCCAGCAGCGACCCTCCCAAGGGCACCGGGGAGCTGTTTTTT. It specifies CASSDPPKGTGELFF.

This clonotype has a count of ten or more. The CDR3 is CASSEWAANTGELFF. CDR3 bases: TGCGCCAGCAGTGAGTGGGCGGCGAACACCGGGGAGCTGTTTTTT. The rearrangement links TRBV10-1 to TRBJ2-2; D ambiguous. CDR3 length: 15 amino acids. The germline V gene has CDR1 WNHNN and CDR2 SYGVQD (reference sequence). V lost 1 base and J lost 0, with 6 bases in between.

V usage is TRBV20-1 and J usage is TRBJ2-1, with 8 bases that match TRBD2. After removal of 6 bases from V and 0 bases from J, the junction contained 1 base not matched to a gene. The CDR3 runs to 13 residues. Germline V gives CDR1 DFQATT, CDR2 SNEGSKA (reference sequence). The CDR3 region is CSATSGSYNEQFF. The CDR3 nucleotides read TGCAGTGCAACTAGCGGCTCCTACAATGAGCAGTTCTTC.

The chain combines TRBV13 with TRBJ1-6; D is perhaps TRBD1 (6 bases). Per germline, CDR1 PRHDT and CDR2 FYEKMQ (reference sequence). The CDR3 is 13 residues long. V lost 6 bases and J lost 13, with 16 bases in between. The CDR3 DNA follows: TGTGCCAGCAGGTGGACAGTGGGCTCTCCCCTCCACTTT. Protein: CASRWTVGSPLHF. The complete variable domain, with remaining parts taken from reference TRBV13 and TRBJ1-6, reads AAGVIQSPRHLIKEKRETATLKCYPIPRHDTVYWYQQGPGQDPQFLISFYEKMQSDKGSIPDRFSAQQFSDYHSELNMSSLELGDSALYFCASRWTVGSPLHFGNGTRLTVT.

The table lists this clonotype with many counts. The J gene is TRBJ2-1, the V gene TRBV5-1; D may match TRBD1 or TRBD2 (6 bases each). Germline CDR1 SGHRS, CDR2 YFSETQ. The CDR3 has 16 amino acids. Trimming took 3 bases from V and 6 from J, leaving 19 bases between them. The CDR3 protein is CASSSFRGRLINEQFF. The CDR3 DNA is TGCGCCAGCAGCTCGTTTCGGGGGCGTCTGATCAATGAGCAGTTCTTC.

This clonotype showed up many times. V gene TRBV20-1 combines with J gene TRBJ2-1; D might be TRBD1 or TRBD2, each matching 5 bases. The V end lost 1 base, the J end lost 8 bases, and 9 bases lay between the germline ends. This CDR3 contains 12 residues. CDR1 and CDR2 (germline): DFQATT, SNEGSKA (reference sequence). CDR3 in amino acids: CSARGDHYEQFF. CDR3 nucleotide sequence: TGCAGTGCTAGAGGGGACCACTATGAGCAGTTCTTC.

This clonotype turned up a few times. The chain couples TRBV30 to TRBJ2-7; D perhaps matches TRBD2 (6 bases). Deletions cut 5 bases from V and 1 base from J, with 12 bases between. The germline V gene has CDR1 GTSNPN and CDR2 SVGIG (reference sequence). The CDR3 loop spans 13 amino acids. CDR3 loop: CAWRGTASYEQYF. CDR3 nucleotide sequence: TGTGCCTGGCGGGGGACGGCATCCTACGAGCAGTACTTC.

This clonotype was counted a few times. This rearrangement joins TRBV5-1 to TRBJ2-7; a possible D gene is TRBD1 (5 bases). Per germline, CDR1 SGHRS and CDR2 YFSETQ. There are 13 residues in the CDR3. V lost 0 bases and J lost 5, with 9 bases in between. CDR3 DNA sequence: TGCGCCAGCAGCTTGGCAGGGTCCAACGAGCAGTACTTC. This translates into CASSLAGSNEQYF.